These T cell receptor beta chains were read from a single sample in a study of T cells in Graves' hyperthyroidism and ophthalmopathy. TCRdb reanalysed the multiplex PCR reads using MiXCR and keeps one entry per CDR3 protein. Of about 690,000 distinct CDR3 sequences in the sample, roughly 17% were seen once. Material for sequencing was blood. These receptor sequences come from a man aged 45-60 years with Graves' hyperthyroidism. The conserved cysteine and the conserved F or W are not part of the CDR3 here.

J: TRBJ2-7; V: TRBV6-1; CDR3: ASRREGLGEQY
J: TRBJ2-7; V: TRBV25-1; CDR3: ASSDGRMTYEQY
J: TRBJ2-5; V: TRBV28; CDR3: ASSPQASGRITQETQY
J: TRBJ1-5; V: TRBV6-1; CDR3: ASSESRSYQPQH
J: TRBJ1-1; V: TRBV7-2; CDR3: ASLRQPGELGTEAF
J: TRBJ2-5; V: TRBV6-2/TRBV6-3; CDR3: ASRTGPPQETQY
J: TRBJ2-3; V: TRBV2; CDR3: ASRGTSGSADTQY
J: TRBJ2-7; V: TRBV20-1; CDR3: SARDSSLAGYEQY
J: TRBJ1-2; V: TRBV7-9; CDR3: ASSQTGSKGYGYT
J: TRBJ2-7; V: TRBV27; CDR3: ARGDRAYEQY
J: TRBJ2-1; V: TRBV29-1; CDR3: SWWGPHNEQF
J: TRBJ1-1; V: TRBV4-1; CDR3: ASSQGRGDIEAF
J: TRBJ1-2; V: TRBV6-1; CDR3: ASSDGTGDDYGYT
J: TRBJ2-7; V: TRBV2; CDR3: ASNRLAGEGEQY
J: TRBJ2-3; V: TRBV3-1; CDR3: ASSQRGGSTDTQY
J: TRBJ2-3; V: TRBV10-3; CDR3: AISGSGTDTQY
J: TRBJ2-5; V: TRBV28; CDR3: ASSTSGKGWETQY
J: TRBJ1-1; V: TRBV7-2; CDR3: ASSPDRGGEAF
J: TRBJ2-7; V: TRBV24-1; CDR3: ATSDPLAVNYEQY
J: TRBJ2-7; V: TRBV15; CDR3: ATSSGGRSAYEQY
J: TRBJ2-7; V: TRBV7-9; CDR3: ASSTMTGAHSYEQY
J: TRBJ2-7; V: TRBV6-5; CDR3: AGSYGQGATEQY
J: TRBJ2-7; V: TRBV4-3; CDR3: ASSQDWLGSSYEQY
J: TRBJ2-1; V: TRBV10-3; CDR3: AISGTGDTYNEQF
J: TRBJ2-7; V: TRBV12-3/TRBV12-4; CDR3: ASSLGPASYEQY
J: TRBJ2-1; V: TRBV18; CDR3: ASSARLEYNEQF
J: TRBJ2-1; V: TRBV19; CDR3: ASQEARGSYNEQF
J: TRBJ1-1; V: TRBV27; CDR3: ASSFSTDTEAF
J: TRBJ2-3; V: TRBV20-1; CDR3: SAESGGTDTQY
J: TRBJ2-5; V: TRBV3-1; CDR3: ASSQDLGTAETQY
J: TRBJ2-1; V: TRBV6-1; CDR3: ASIFELISYNEQF